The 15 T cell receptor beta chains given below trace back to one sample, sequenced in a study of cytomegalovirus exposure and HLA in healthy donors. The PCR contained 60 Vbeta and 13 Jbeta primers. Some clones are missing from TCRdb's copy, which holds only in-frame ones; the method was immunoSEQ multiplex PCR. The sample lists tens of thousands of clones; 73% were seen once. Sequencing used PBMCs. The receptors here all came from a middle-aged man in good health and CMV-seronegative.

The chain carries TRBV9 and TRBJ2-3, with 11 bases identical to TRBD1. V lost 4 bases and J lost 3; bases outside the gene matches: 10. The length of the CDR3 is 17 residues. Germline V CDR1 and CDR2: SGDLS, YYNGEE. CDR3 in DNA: TGTGCCAGCAGCCCTCACCGGACAGGGGGCATTACAGATACGCAGTATTTT. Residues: CASSPHRTGGITDTQYF.

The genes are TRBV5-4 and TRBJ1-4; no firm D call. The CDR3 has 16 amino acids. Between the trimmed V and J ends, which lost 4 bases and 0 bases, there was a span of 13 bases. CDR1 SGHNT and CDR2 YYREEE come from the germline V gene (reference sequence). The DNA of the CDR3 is TGTGCCAGCAGCGCGGGATTGGTGTCAACTAATGAAAAACTGTTTTTT. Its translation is CASSAGLVSTNEKLFF.

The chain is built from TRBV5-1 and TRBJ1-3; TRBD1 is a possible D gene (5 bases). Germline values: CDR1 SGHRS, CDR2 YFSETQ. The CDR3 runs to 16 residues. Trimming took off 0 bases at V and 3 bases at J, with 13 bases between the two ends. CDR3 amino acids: CASSLASDSIGNTIYF. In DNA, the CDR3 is TGCGCCAGCAGCTTGGCCAGCGACAGTATTGGAAACACCATATATTTT.

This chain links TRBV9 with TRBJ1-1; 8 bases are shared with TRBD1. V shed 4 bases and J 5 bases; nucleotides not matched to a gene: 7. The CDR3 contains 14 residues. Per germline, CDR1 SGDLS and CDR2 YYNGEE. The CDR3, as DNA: TGTGCCAGCAGCCCGGGACAGGTCGGGACTGAAGCTTTCTTT. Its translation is CASSPGQVGTEAFF. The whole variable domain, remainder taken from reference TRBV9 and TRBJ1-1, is DSGVTQTPKHLITATGQRVTLRCSPRSGDLSVYWYQQSLDQGLQFLIQYYNGEERAKGNILERFSAQQFPDLHSELNLSSLELGDSALYFCASSPGQVGTEAFFGQGTRLTVV.

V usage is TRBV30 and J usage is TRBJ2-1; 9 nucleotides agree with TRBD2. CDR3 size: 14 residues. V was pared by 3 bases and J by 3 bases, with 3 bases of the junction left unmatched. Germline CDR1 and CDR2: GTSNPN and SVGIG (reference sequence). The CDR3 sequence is CAWRNSGGYNEQFF. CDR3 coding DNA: TGTGCCTGGAGGAATAGCGGGGGCTACAATGAGCAGTTCTTC.

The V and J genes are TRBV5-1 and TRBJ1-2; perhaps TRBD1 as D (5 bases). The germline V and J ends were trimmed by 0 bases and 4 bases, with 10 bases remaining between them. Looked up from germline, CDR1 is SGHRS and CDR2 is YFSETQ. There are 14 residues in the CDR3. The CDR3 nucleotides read TGCGCCAGCAGCTTGGAAACAGGAGTCTATGGCTACACCTTC. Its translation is CASSLETGVYGYTF.

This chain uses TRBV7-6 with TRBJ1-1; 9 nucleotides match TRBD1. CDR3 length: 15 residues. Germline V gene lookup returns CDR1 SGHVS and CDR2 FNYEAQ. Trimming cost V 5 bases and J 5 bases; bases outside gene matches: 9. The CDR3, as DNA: TGTGCCAGCAGCCGAAGAACAGGGGGCTTGACTGAAGCTTTCTTT. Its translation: CASSRRTGGLTEAFF. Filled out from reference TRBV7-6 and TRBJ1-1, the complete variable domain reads GAGVSQSPRYKVTKRGQDVALRCDPISGHVSLYWYRQALGQGPEFLTYFNYEAQQDKSGLPNDRFSAERPEGSISTLTIQRTEQRDSAMYRCASSRRTGGLTEAFFGQGTRLTVV.

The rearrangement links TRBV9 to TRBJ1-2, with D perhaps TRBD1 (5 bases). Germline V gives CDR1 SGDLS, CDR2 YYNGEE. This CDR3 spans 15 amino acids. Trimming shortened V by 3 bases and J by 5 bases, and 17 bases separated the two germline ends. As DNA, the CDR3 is TGTGCCAGCAGCGCCTTCGGCGGGGGTGGATATGGCTACACCTTC. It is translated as CASSAFGGGGYGYTF.

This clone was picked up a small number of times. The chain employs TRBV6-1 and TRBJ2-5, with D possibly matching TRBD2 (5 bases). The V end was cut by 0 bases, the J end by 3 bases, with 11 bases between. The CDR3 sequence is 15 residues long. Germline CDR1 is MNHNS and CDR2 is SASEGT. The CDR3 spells CASSEARRAEETQYF. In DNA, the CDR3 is TGTGCCAGCAGTGAAGCGAGGCGAGCGGAAGAGACCCAGTACTTC.

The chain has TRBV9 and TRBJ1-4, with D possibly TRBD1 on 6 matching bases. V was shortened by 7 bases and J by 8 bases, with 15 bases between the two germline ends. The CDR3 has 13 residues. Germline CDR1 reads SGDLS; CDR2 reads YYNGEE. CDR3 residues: CASGTGTNEKLFF. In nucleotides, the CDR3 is TGTGCCAGCGGTACAGGGACGAACGAAAAACTGTTTTTT.

The chain's CDR3 is CASSARQGANTGELFF. In DNA form, the CDR3 reads TGTGCCAGCAGTGCCAGACAGGGCGCGAACACCGGGGAGCTGTTTTTT. This chain connects TRBV27 to TRBJ2-2, with 7 bases that match TRBD1. V lost 5 bases to trimming and J lost 0 bases; unmatched junction nucleotides: 6. Germline V gene lookup returns CDR1 MNHEY and CDR2 SMNVEV (reference sequence). The CDR3 sequence is 16 residues long.

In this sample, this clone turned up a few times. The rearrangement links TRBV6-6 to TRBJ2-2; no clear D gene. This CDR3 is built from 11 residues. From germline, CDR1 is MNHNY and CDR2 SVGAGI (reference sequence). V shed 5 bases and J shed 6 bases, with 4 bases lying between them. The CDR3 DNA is TGTGCCAGCAGTAGCTCCGGGGAGCTGTTTTTT. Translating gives CASSSSGELFF.

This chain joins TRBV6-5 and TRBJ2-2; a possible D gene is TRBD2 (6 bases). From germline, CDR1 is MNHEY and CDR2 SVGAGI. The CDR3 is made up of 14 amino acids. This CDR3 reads CATWAGSNTGELFF. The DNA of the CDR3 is TGTGCAACTTGGGCGGGGTCGAACACCGGGGAGCTGTTTTTT.

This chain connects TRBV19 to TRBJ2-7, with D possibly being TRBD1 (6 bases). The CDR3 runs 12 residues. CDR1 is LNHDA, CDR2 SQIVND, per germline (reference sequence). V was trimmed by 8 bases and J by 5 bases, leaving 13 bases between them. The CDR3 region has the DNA TGTGCCAGTTCCAGGGGTTCCGACGAGCAGTACTTC. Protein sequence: CASSRGSDEQYF.

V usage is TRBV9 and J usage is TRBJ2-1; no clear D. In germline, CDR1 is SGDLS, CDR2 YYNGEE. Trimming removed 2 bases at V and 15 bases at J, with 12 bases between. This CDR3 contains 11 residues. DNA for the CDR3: TGTGCCAGCAGCGTCGAAGCAGCGTGGTTCTTC. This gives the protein CASSVEAAWFF.